The clone carrying this T cell receptor (beta chain) was detected only once. The antigen remains undetermined. The sample is drawn from a study of T cell repertoires in cytomegalovirus infection. Study summary: Indicated by public TCR beta signatures were CMV infection and matching HLA type. Study-level results: CMV-specific HLA-C-restricted TCR beta clonotypes dominated the ex vivo response.

TCRdb fed the reads into MiXCR, producing one record per CDR3 protein. Of around 900,000 distinct CDR3 sequences listed, roughly 30% were seen once; the top ten hold over 11%. V was trimmed by 2 bases and J by 1 base, leaving 6 bases between them. The CDR3 is 13 residues long. From germline, CDR1 is MNHGY and CDR2 SAAAGT. This chain joins TRBV6-8 and TRBJ2-7; D not certain. The sequence was collected from a human donor in good health (CMV status not recorded). Some clones in this sample may be carry-over from other donors' samples. This material consisted of cultured CD8+ T cells from PBMCs, taken from culture after CMV antigen stimulation. The CDR3 coding sequence is TGTGCCAGCAGTTACGACATTTCCTACGAGCAGTACTTC. Its protein is CASSYDISYEQYF.